This T cell receptor beta chain was profiled in a study of blood T cells in healthy people across ages. Findings and limits, study-wide: The lack of PBMC sorting stopped any conclusive naive versus antigen-experienced comparison.

Then a second PCR, running roughly 6 to 11 cycles, was carried out with a sample-barcoded 5' primer and a J-beta primer mix. Each CDR3 protein is one row after TCRdb ran MiXCR on the 5' RACE reads. The sample lists hundreds of thousands of distinct CDR3 sequences, 58% seen once, with over 30% in the top ten. This clonotype was counted between two and nine times. The antigen remains unidentified. Samples each had at least 5.5 micrograms of total RNA extracted. This CDR3 is built from 15 residues. Trimming stripped 0 bases from V and 0 bases from J, with 8 bases between. Germline V lookup: CDR1 LGHDT, CDR2 YNNKEL (reference sequence).

Material for sequencing was blood. V and J are TRBV3-1 and TRBJ1-2; D unresolved. The clonotype originates from a man aged 55 to 70 in good health. The CDR3 region is CASSQDVSPNYGYTF. CDR3 DNA sequence: TGTGCCAGCAGCCAAGACGTGAGCCCTAACTATGGCTACACCTTC.